The clone carrying this T cell receptor beta chain was observed many times. Its antigen is currently unknown. Each 10 ml fresh peripheral blood draw supplied the PBMCs. Using RNA transcripts as the source, TCR beta CDR3 regions were amplified. A set of HTBI primers served as the primers for a first-round RT-PCR of the TCR CDR3. MiXCR, applied by TCRdb to the multiplex PCR reads, yields one record per CDR3 protein. The sample yields hundreds of thousands of distinct CDR3 sequences, around 15% seen once. The source of the sample is a study of T cells in Graves' hyperthyroidism and ophthalmopathy. Overall study findings and caveats: Most thyroid clonotypes expanded above 0.001 were also detected in blood. The model predicted ophthalmopathy a median around seven months before onset.

CDR1 SGHRS and CDR2 YFSETQ come from the germline V gene. With V trimmed by 5 bases and J by 6 bases, 9 bases remained unmatched. This CDR3 region has 14 residues. V usage is TRBV5-1 and J usage is TRBJ2-7; TRBD2 agrees at 9 bases. Sequencing used blood. The receptor's source is a woman in her forties with Graves' ophthalmopathy. The CDR3 DNA is TGCGCCAGCAGGATAGCGGGAGTTGAAGGCGAGCAGTACTTC. It is translated as CASRIAGVEGEQYF.